The clone carrying this TCR beta chain occurred a few times. Its cognate antigen is unknown. A universal primer site was created by template switching, with the cDNA bearing unique molecular identifiers. TCRdb recomputed calls from the 5' RACE reads with MiXCR, one row per CDR3 protein. The data contain roughly 480,000 distinct CDR3 sequences, roughly 24% of them singletons. This sample was taken from a study of identical twins. With 4 bases clipped from V and 1 base from J, the junction kept 7 bases outside the gene matches. The CDR3 has 18 amino acids. Germline-derived CDR1 and CDR2 are SGHRS and YFSETQ. Study outcomes and limitations: Cord blood beta clonotypes present at high abundance carried fewer insertions; no such pattern appeared in memory repertoires.

Healthy Caucasian donors formed the entire cohort. The sample was also reused in another study, on T cells expressing NK-cell markers. That report notes: Sorted CD3+CD56-NKG2C+, CD3+CD56+NKG2C- and CD3+CD56+NKG2C+ T cells were the source of the TCR beta repertoires.

The chain employs TRBV5-1 and TRBJ2-2; 13 positions match TRBD2. This clonotype originated in a woman between 18 and 30 years old in good health. The source material was CD4+ T cells sorted from blood. CDR3 region: CASSSGLAGVGNTGELFF. The CDR3 nucleotides read TGCGCCAGCAGCAGCGGACTAGCGGGAGTGGGGAACACCGGGGAGCTGTTTTTT.